This TCR beta chain was retrieved from a study of T cells in Graves' hyperthyroidism and ophthalmopathy. Broader study findings: Separating ophthalmopathy from stable hyperthyroidism was achieved by a 13 V-J model.

TCR beta CDR3 regions were amplified from RNA. The HTBI primer set was used in a first-round RT-PCR of the TCR CDR3. TCRdb reprocessed the multiplex PCR reads via MiXCR and lists one record per CDR3 protein. The data contain under 350,000 distinct CDR3 sequences, around 15% of them seen just once; the ten biggest clones take up over 45%. V was clipped by 2 bases and J by 0 bases, with 17 bases between them. Germline CDR1 is DFQATT and CDR2 is SNEGSKA (reference sequence). The CDR3 is 17 residues long. Patients with ophthalmopathy all had a Clinical Activity Score of at least 3, a NOSPECS grade of at least 4 and duration under 3 months. This clonotype was observed many times. No antigen is known for it.

This sequence was found in a woman in her fifties or sixties with Graves' ophthalmopathy. The chain joins TRBV20-1 to TRBJ1-5, with D tentatively TRBD1 (6 bases). Sequencing was done on a sample of blood. The CDR3 nucleotides are TGCAGTGCTAGAACCCGGGGGGCATCTACTAGCAATCAGCCCCAGCATTTT. Translating gives CSARTRGASTSNQPQHF.